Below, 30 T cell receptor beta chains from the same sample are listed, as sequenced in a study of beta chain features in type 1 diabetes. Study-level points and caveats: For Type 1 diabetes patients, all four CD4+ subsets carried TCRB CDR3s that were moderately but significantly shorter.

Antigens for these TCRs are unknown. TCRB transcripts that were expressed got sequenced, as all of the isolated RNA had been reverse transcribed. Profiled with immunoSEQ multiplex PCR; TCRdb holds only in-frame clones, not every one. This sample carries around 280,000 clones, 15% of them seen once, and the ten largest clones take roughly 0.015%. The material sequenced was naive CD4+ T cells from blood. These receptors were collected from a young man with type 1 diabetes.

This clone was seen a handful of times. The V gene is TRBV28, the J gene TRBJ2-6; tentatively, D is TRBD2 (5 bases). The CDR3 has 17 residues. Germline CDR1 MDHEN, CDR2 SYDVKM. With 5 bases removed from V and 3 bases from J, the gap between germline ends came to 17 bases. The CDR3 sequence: CASSPARAALGANVLTF. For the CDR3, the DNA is TGTGCCAGCAGTCCCGCGCGGGCTGCCCTTGGGGCCAACGTCCTGACTTTC.

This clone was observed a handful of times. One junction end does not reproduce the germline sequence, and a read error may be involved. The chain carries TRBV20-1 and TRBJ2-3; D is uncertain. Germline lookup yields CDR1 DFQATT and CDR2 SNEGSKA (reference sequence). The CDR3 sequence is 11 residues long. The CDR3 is CSARSRDTQYF. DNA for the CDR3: TGCAGTGCCCGGAGCAGAGATACGCAGTATTTT.

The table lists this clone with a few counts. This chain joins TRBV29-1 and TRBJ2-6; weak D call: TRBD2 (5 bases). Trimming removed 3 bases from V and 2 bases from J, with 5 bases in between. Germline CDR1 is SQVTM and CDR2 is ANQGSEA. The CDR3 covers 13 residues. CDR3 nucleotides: TGCAGCGTTGAGAGGGCTGGGGCCAACGTCCTGACTTTC. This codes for CSVERAGANVLTF. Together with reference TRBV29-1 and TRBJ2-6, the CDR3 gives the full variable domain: SAVISQKPSRDICQRGTSLTIQCQVDSQVTMMFWYRQQPGQSLTLIATANQGSEATYESGFVIDKFPISRPNLTFSTLTVSNMSPEDSSIYLCSVERAGANVLTFGAGSRLTVL.

DNA for the CDR3: TGTGCCAGCAGCTCGGGACAGGGGGCTTATGAGACCCAGTACTTC. Protein sequence: CASSSGQGAYETQYF. V is TRBV5-4 and J is TRBJ2-5; 12 bases fit TRBD1. Losses at the gene ends were 3 bases for V and 5 bases for J; bases not matched to a gene: 5. CDR1 is SGHNT and CDR2 is YYREEE in the germline V gene (reference sequence). This CDR3 contains 15 residues.

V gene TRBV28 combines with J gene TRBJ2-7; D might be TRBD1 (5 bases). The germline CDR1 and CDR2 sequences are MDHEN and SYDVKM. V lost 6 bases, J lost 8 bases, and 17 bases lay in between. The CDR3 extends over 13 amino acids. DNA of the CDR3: TGTGCCAGCAGCCCCGGACACGTCTATAAGCAGTACTTC. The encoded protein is CASSPGHVYKQYF.

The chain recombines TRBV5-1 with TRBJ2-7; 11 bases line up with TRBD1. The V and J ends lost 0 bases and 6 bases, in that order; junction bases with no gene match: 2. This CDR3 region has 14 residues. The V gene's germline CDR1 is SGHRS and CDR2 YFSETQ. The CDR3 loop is CASSLVGTGGEQYF. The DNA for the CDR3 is TGCGCCAGCAGCTTGGTGGGGACAGGGGGCGAGCAGTACTTC. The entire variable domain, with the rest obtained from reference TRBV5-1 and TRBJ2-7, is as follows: KAGVTQTPRYLIKTRGQQVTLSCSPISGHRSVSWYQQTPGQGLQFLFEYFSETQRNKGNFPGRFSGRQFSNSRSEMNVSTLELGDSALYLCASSLVGTGGEQYFGPGTRLTVT.

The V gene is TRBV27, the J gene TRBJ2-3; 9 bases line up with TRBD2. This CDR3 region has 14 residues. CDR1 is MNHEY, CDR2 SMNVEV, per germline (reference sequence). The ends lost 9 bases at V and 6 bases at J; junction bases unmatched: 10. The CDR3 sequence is CASSGSRPGDTQYF. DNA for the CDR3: TGTGCCAGTAGCGGGAGTCGACCTGGGGATACGCAGTATTTT.

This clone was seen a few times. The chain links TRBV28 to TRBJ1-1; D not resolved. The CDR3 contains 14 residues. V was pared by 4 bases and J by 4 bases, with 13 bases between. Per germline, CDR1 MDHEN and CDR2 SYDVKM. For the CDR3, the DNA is TGTGCCAGCAGTTCCAGGAGGGTGGGCACTGAAGCTTTCTTT. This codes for CASSSRRVGTEAFF.

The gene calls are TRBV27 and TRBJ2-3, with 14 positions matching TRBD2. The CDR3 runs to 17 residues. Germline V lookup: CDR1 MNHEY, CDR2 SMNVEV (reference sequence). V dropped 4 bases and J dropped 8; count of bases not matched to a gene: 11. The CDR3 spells CASSSPGLAGVFVTQYF. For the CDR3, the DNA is TGTGCCAGCAGTTCTCCGGGACTAGCGGGGGTTTTTGTTACGCAGTATTTT.

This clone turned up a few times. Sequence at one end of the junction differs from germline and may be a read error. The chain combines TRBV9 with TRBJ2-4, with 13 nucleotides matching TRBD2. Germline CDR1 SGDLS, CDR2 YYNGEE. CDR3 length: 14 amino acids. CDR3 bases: TGTGCCAGCAGCCCAGGGACTAGCGGGGCACCAATAATATTC. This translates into CASSPGTSGAPIIF. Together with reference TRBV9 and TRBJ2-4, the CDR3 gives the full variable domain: DSGVTQTPKHLITATGQRVTLRCSPRSGDLSVYWYQQSLDQGLQFLIQYYNGEERAKGNILERFSAQQFPDLHSELNLSSLELGDSALYFCASSPGTSGAPIIFGAGTRLSVL.

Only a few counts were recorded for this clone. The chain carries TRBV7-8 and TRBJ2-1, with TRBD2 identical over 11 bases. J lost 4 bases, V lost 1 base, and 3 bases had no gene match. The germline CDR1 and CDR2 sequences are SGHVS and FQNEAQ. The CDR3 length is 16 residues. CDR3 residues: CASSLEGTSGYNEQFF. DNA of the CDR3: TGTGCCAGCAGCTTAGAAGGGACTAGCGGATACAATGAGCAGTTCTTC.

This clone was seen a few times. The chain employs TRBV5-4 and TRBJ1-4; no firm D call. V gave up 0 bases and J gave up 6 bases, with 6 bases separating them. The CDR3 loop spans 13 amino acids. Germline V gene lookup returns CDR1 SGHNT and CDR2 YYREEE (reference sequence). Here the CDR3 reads CASSLVHDEKLFF. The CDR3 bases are TGTGCCAGCAGCTTGGTACATGATGAAAAACTGTTTTTT.

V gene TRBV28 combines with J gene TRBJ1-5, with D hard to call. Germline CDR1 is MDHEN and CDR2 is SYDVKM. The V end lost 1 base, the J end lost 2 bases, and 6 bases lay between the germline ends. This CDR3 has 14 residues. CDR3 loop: CASSLSTGNQPQHF. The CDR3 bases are TGTGCCAGCAGTTTATCAACAGGCAATCAGCCCCAGCATTTT.

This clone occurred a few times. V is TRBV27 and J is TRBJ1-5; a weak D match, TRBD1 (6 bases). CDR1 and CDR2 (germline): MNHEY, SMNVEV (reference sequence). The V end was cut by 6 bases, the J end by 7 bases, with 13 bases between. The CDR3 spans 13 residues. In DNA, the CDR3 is TGTGCCAGCAGAAGACAGGCCGGACAGCCCCAGCATTTT. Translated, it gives CASRRQAGQPQHF.

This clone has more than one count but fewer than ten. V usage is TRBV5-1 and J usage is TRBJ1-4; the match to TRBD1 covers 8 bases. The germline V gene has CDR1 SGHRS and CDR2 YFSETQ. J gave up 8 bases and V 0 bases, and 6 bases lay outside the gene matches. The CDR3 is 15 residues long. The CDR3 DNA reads TGCGCCAGCAGCTTGGATACAGGGGGGTACGAAAAACTGTTTTTT. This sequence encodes CASSLDTGGYEKLFF.

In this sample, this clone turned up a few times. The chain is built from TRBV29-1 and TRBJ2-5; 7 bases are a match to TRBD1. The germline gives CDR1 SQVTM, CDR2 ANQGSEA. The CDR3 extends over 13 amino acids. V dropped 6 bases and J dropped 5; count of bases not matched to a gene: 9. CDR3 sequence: CSVRTGGRETQYF. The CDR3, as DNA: TGCAGCGTCCGGACAGGTGGACGGGAGACCCAGTACTTC. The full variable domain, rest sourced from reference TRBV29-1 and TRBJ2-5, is SAVISQKPSRDICQRGTSLTIQCQVDSQVTMMFWYRQQPGQSLTLIATANQGSEATYESGFVIDKFPISRPNLTFSTLTVSNMSPEDSSIYLCSVRTGGRETQYFGPGTRLLVL.

CDR3 residues: CASNGHATSGYYNEQFF. The CDR3 DNA reads as TGTGCCTCCAACGGACACGCGACTAGCGGGTACTACAATGAGCAGTTCTTC. This rearrangement joins TRBV28 to TRBJ2-1, with TRBD2 matching 10 bases. Per the germline V gene, CDR1 is MDHEN and CDR2 is SYDVKM. There are 17 residues in the CDR3. V gave up 11 bases and J gave up 3 bases; unmatched junction bases: 16. The variable domain in full, with the rest retrieved from reference TRBV28 and TRBJ2-1, is DVKVTQSSRYLVKRTGEKVFLECVQDMDHENMFWYRQDPGLGLRLIYFSYDVKMKEKGDIPEGYSVSREKKERFSLILESASTNQTSMYLCASNGHATSGYYNEQFFGPGTRLTVL.

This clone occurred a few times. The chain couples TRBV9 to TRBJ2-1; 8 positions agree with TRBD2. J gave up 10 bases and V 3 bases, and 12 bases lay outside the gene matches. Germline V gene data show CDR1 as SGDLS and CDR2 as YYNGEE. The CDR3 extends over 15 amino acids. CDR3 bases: TGTGCCAGCAGCGAAATTAGCGGGACGGGGCGGGAGCAGTTCTTC. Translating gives CASSEISGTGREQFF.

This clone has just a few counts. The CDR3: CASSLGATDTQYF. The CDR3 DNA is TGTGCCAGCAGTTTAGGAGCCACAGATACGCAGTATTTT. The chain joins TRBV27 to TRBJ2-3; unclear D gene. CDR1 and CDR2 (germline): MNHEY, SMNVEV (reference sequence). The CDR3 covers 13 residues. V gave up 2 bases and J gave up 2 bases, with 5 bases separating them.

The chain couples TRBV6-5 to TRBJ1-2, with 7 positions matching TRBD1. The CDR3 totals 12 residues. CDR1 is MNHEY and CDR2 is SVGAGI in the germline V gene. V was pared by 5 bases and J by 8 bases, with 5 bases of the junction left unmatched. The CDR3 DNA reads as TGTGCCAGCAGTCGACAGGGAGGCGGCTACACCTTC. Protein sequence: CASSRQGGGYTF.

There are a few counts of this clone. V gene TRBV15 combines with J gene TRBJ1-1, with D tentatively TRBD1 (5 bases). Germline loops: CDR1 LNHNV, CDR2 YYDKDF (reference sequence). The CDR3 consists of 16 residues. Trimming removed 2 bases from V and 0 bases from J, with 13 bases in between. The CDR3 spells CATSRRVGRLNTEAFF. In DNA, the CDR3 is TGTGCCACCAGCAGAAGGGTGGGGCGTCTGAACACTGAAGCTTTCTTT.

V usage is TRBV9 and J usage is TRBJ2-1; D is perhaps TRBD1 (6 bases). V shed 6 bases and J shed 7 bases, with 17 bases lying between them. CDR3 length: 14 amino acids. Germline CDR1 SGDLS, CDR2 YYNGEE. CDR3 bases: TGTGCCAGCACAAGGGCCGGCCAGGGGAATGAGCAGTTCTTC. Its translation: CASTRAGQGNEQFF. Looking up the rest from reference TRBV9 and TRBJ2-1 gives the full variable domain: DSGVTQTPKHLITATGQRVTLRCSPRSGDLSVYWYQQSLDQGLQFLIQYYNGEERAKGNILERFSAQQFPDLHSELNLSSLELGDSALYFCASTRAGQGNEQFFGPGTRLTVL.

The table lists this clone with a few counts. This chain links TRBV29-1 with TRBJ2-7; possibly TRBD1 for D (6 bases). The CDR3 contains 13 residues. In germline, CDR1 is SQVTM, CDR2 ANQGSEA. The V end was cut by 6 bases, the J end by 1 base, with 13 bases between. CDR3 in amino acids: CSVRAGVSYEQYF. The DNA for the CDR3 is TGCAGCGTCCGAGCAGGGGTATCCTACGAGCAGTACTTC.

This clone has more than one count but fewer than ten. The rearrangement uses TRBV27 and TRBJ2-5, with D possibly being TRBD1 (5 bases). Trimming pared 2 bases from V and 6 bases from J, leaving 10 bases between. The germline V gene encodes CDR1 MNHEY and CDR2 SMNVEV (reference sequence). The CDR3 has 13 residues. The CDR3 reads CASSLQGVKTQYF. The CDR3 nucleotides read TGTGCCAGCAGTTTACAGGGTGTCAAGACCCAGTACTTC.

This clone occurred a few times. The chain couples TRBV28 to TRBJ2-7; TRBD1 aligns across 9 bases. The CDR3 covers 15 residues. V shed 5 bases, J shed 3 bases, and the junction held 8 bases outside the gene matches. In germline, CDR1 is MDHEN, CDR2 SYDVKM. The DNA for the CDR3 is TGTGCCAGCAGTCCTGGCGGGACAGGGCTCTACGAGCAGTACTTC. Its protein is CASSPGGTGLYEQYF.

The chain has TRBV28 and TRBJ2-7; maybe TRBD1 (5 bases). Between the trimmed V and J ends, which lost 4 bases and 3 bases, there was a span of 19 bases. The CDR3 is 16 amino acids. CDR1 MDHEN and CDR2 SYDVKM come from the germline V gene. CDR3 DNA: TGTGCCAGCAGTTCTTGGATGGCTGGGGCGTTCTACGAGCAGTACTTC. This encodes CASSSWMAGAFYEQYF.

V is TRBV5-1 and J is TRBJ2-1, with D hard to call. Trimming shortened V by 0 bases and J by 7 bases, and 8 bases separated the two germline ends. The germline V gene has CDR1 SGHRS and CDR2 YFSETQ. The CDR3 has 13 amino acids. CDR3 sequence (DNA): TGCGCCAGCAGCTTGGCCGTGCGGAATGAGCAGTTCTTC. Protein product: CASSLAVRNEQFF.

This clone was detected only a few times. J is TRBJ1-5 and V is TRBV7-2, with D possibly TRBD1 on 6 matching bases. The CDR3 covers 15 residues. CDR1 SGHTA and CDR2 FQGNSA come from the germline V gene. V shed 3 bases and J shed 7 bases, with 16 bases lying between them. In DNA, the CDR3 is TGTGCCAGCAGCTTCTCAACAGGGTTTGAACAGCCCCAGCATTTT. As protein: CASSFSTGFEQPQHF.

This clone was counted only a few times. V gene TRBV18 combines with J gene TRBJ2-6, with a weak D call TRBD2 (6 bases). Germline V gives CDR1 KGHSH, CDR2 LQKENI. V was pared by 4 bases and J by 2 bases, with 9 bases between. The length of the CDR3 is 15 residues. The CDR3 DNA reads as TGTGCCAGCTCACGCGGGGTCCCTGGGGCCAACGTCCTGACTTTC. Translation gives CASSRGVPGANVLTF.

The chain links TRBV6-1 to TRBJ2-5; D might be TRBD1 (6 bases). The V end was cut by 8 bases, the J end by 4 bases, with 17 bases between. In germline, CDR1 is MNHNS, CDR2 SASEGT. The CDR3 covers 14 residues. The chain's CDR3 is CASGTGSVIETQYF. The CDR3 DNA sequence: TGTGCCAGCGGAACAGGGAGTGTCATAGAGACCCAGTACTTC.